This passage covers 14 T cell receptor beta chains from one sample sequenced in a study of blood T cells in healthy people across ages. The use of a sample-barcoded 5' primer and a J-beta primer mix characterized a second PCR of roughly 6 to 11 cycles. TCRdb re-called the 5' RACE reads with MiXCR, one entry per CDR3 protein. The sample records roughly 680,000 distinct CDR3 sequences, roughly 49% being singletons. Sequenced: blood. Receptors originate from a woman aged 55-75 years in good health.

Only a few counts were recorded for this clonotype. The rearrangement joins TRBV7-3 to TRBJ1-1, with D maybe TRBD1 (6 bases). CDR1 is SGHTA, CDR2 FQGTGA, per germline. The germline V and J ends were trimmed by 1 base and 1 base, with 7 bases remaining between them. The CDR3 has 14 amino acids. This chain's CDR3 is CASSLMGQNTEAFF. In nucleotides, the CDR3 is TGTGCCAGCAGCTTAATGGGACAGAACACTGAAGCTTTCTTT.

The CDR3 here is CASSLEVSWNSPLHF. The CDR3, as DNA: TGCGCCAGCAGCTTGGAGGTCAGCTGGAATTCACCCCTCCACTTT. V gene TRBV5-1 combines with J gene TRBJ1-6; no definite D call. This CDR3 has 15 amino acids. Germline CDR1 SGHRS, CDR2 YFSETQ. The V end lost 0 bases, the J end lost 7 bases, and 11 bases lay between the germline ends.

This clonotype showed up just a few times. V usage is TRBV9 and J usage is TRBJ2-6; D remains unclear. Trimming left V 3 bases short and J 4 bases short, with 8 bases between. The CDR3 covers 14 residues. The germline gives CDR1 SGDLS, CDR2 YYNGEE. Here the CDR3 DNA reads TGTGCCAGCAGCGGGTACGCCGGGGCCAACGTCCTGACTTTC. This sequence encodes CASSGYAGANVLTF. The variable domain in full, completed from reference TRBV9 and TRBJ2-6, reads DSGVTQTPKHLITATGQRVTLRCSPRSGDLSVYWYQQSLDQGLQFLIQYYNGEERAKGNILERFSAQQFPDLHSELNLSSLELGDSALYFCASSGYAGANVLTFGAGSRLTVL.

The chain joins TRBV5-1 to TRBJ2-1; 10 positions agree with TRBD2. Germline CDR1 and CDR2: SGHRS and YFSETQ. The CDR3 extends over 16 amino acids. V shed 1 base and J 5 bases; nucleotides not matched to a gene: 6. Here the CDR3 DNA reads TGCGCCAGCAGCTTGCCCTTAGCGGGAGGTGACAATGAGCAGTTCTTC. This codes for CASSLPLAGGDNEQFF.

The chain combines TRBV4-2 with TRBJ2-3; a possible D gene is TRBD2 (6 bases). V gave up 4 bases and J gave up 5 bases, with 16 bases separating them. Germline V gene sequence: CDR1 LGHNA, CDR2 YNFKEQ. The CDR3 loop spans 15 amino acids. CDR3 loop: CASSPDAGTQDTQYF. The CDR3 bases are TGTGCCAGCAGCCCCGACGCGGGGACTCAAGATACGCAGTATTTT.

This chain connects TRBV7-2 to TRBJ2-3, with 11 bases fitting TRBD2. V lost 3 bases to trimming and J lost 2 bases; unmatched junction nucleotides: 4. The CDR3 runs 16 residues. Germline V CDR1 and CDR2: SGHTA, FQGNSA. The CDR3 DNA reads as TGTGCCAGCAGCTTTACTAGCGGGAGCCCCACAGATACGCAGTATTTT. It is translated as CASSFTSGSPTDTQYF.

This chain connects TRBV27 to TRBJ2-7; 10 positions match TRBD1. This CDR3 has 15 residues. V gave up 6 bases and J gave up 3 bases; unmatched junction bases: 8. The germline V gene encodes CDR1 MNHEY and CDR2 SMNVEV (reference sequence). The CDR3 is CASSRQGAYFYEQYF. The DNA for the CDR3 is TGTGCCAGCAGCCGACAGGGGGCTTATTTCTACGAGCAGTACTTC.

This sequence joins TRBV28 and TRBJ2-1; tentative D call: TRBD1 (6 bases). The DNA end is a closer match to TRBJ2-7, so the J assignment may be wrong. The CDR3 has 16 residues. CDR1 is MDHEN and CDR2 is SYDVKM in the germline V gene. CDR3 region: CASSLHAGVPHNEQYF. CDR3 DNA: TGTGCCAGCAGTCTACATGCAGGGGTTCCTCACAATGAGCAGTACTTC.

The chain combines TRBV4-3 with TRBJ2-2; D ambiguous. Trimming took 0 bases from V and 1 from J, leaving 12 bases between them. CDR3 length equals 17 residues. The germline CDR1 and CDR2 sequences are LGHNA and YSLEER. The CDR3 is CASSQDWAVGNTGELFF. The CDR3 DNA reads TGCGCCAGCAGCCAAGATTGGGCCGTAGGGAACACCGGGGAGCTGTTTTTT.

In its sample, this clonotype was seen a few times. The CDR3 loop reads CASSQHSGGTDTQYF. In DNA, the CDR3 is TGTGCCAGCAGCCAGCACAGCGGCGGCACAGATACGCAGTATTTT. This chain links TRBV4-2 with TRBJ2-3; possibly TRBD2 for D (5 bases). This CDR3 is built from 15 residues. V was trimmed by 3 bases and J by 1 base, leaving 11 bases between them. Germline CDR1 and CDR2: LGHNA and YNFKEQ.

This rearrangement joins TRBV7-9 to TRBJ2-2, with unresolved D. Germline V CDR1 and CDR2: SEHNR, FQNEAQ (reference sequence). The CDR3 has 12 residues. V gave up 2 bases and J gave up 8 bases, with 6 bases separating them. The CDR3 is CASSLPLGELFF. In DNA form, the CDR3 reads TGTGCCAGCAGCTTACCCTTGGGGGAGCTGTTTTTT.

This clonotype was seen only a few times. V usage is TRBV6-1 and J usage is TRBJ2-7; TRBD1 agrees at 8 bases. Germline CDR1 is MNHNS and CDR2 is SASEGT. J was trimmed by 3 bases and V by 4 bases; bases with no gene match: 11. The CDR3 totals 16 residues. The CDR3 nucleotides read TGTGCCAGCAGTGCGACCTTGGGACAGGTCATCTACGAGCAGTACTTC. This translates into CASSATLGQVIYEQYF.

This chain connects TRBV5-1 to TRBJ2-5; no reliable D call. CDR1 is SGHRS, CDR2 YFSETQ, per germline. Trimming cost V 4 bases and J 1 base, with 11 bases left between them. The CDR3 covers 14 residues. This chain's CDR3 is CASSPKWLQETQYF. The CDR3 nucleotides are TGCGCCAGCAGCCCGAAGTGGCTCCAAGAGACCCAGTACTTC.

The chain couples TRBV24-1 to TRBJ2-1; TRBD1 matches at 9 bases. The trim removed 3 bases at V and 5 bases at J, leaving 4 bases unmatched. The CDR3 has 15 amino acids. Germline loops: CDR1 KGHDR, CDR2 SFDVKD. The CDR3 DNA follows: TGTGCCACCAGTGATCCTAGACAGGGGGACAATGAGCAGTTCTTC. Amino acids: CATSDPRQGDNEQFF.